Below are 11 T cell receptor beta chains sequenced from a single sample in a study of shared clonotypes between healthy human individuals. The repertoire was sequenced with immunoSEQ multiplex PCR; TCRdb's copy has only in-frame clones and lacks some. Of approximately 340,000 clones listed, roughly 80% are singletons. The sample consisted of memory CD4+ T cells sorted from blood. Documented subset: CD45RA-negative fraction. These receptors originate from a man aged 25 to 40 in good health.

This clone was observed a handful of times. This sequence joins TRBV5-1 and TRBJ2-5, with TRBD2 as a possible D gene (6 bases). The germline CDR1 and CDR2 sequences are SGHRS and YFSETQ. V shed 3 bases and J shed 1 base, with 10 bases lying between them. The CDR3 runs 14 residues. CDR3 DNA: TGCGCCAGCAGCTCCCGGGGGTCCCAAGAGACCCAGTACTTC. Amino acid sequence: CASSSRGSQETQYF.

This chain joins TRBV19 and TRBJ1-1, with D hard to call. V gave up 5 bases and J gave up 4 bases, with 14 bases separating them. The CDR3 length is 14 residues. The V gene's germline CDR1 is LNHDA and CDR2 SQIVND (reference sequence). In DNA form, the CDR3 reads TGTGCCAGTAGTCTTCTCAGCATAGGCACTGAAGCTTTCTTT. It codes for CASSLLSIGTEAFF.

The chain links TRBV13 to TRBJ2-5; no clear D. Looked up from germline, CDR1 is PRHDT and CDR2 is FYEKMQ (reference sequence). Trimming pared 4 bases from V and 2 bases from J, leaving 11 bases between. The CDR3 sequence is 14 residues long. The CDR3: CASSSTGRQETQYF. The CDR3 DNA follows: TGTGCCAGCAGCTCGACCGGCCGGCAAGAGACCCAGTACTTC.

The CDR3 coding sequence is TGTGCCAGCTCAGAACAAGCCTCTGGGGCCAACGTCCTGACTTTC. It codes for CASSEQASGANVLTF. V is TRBV18 and J is TRBJ2-6; D is undetermined. Trimming took 5 bases from V and 0 from J, leaving 8 bases between them. CDR3 length: 15 residues. Germline CDR1 KGHSH, CDR2 LQKENI.

The CDR3: CASSAEGSSYNEQFF. The CDR3 bases are TGTGCCAGTAGCGCCGAAGGGAGCTCCTACAATGAGCAGTTCTTC. This rearrangement joins TRBV19 to TRBJ2-1; a weak D match, TRBD2 (5 bases). This CDR3 comprises 15 residues. Germline lookup yields CDR1 LNHDA and CDR2 SQIVND (reference sequence). Deletions cut 6 bases from V and 0 bases from J, with 12 bases between. Together with reference TRBV19 and TRBJ2-1, the CDR3 gives the full variable domain: DGGITQSPKYLFRKEGQNVTLSCEQNLNHDAMYWYRQDPGQGLRLIYYSQIVNDFQKGDIAEGYSVSREKKESFPLTVTSAQKNPTAFYLCASSAEGSSYNEQFFGPGTRLTVL.

This rearrangement joins TRBV7-9 to TRBJ1-3; D remains unclear. This CDR3 has 13 amino acids. Germline values: CDR1 SEHNR, CDR2 FQNEAQ (reference sequence). V gave up 6 bases and J gave up 0 bases, with 6 bases separating them. DNA of the CDR3: TGTGCCAGCAGTCATAGCTCTGGAAACACCATATATTTT. It yields the protein CASSHSSGNTIYF.

The chain joins TRBV7-2 to TRBJ2-7; possibly TRBD2 for D (5 bases). Trimming left V 5 bases short and J 3 bases short, with 14 bases between. The CDR3 consists of 14 residues. CDR1 and CDR2 (germline): SGHTA, FQGNSA. The CDR3 region is CASSPSGSFYEQYF. CDR3 nucleotides: TGTGCCAGCAGCCCGTCTGGGAGCTTCTACGAGCAGTACTTC.

This clone was found many times. This rearrangement joins TRBV11-2 to TRBJ2-2; 9 bases match TRBD2. The CDR3 runs 15 residues. Germline values: CDR1 SGHAT, CDR2 FQNNGV. With V trimmed by 5 bases and J by 7 bases, 8 bases remained unmatched. In DNA, the CDR3 is TGTGCCAGCAGCAATAGCGGGAGTATGGTCGGGGAGCTGTTTTTT. It yields the protein CASSNSGSMVGELFF. The whole variable domain, filled in from reference TRBV11-2 and TRBJ2-2, reads EAGVAQSPRYKIIEKRQSVAFWCNPISGHATLYWYQQILGQGPKLLIQFQNNGVVDDSQLPKDRFSAERLKGVDSTLKIQPAKLEDSAVYLCASSNSGSMVGELFFGEGSRLTVL.

The chain combines TRBV5-4 with TRBJ2-1; weak D call: TRBD2 (6 bases). V was pared by 2 bases and J by 6 bases, with 18 bases between. CDR3 size: 16 residues. Per the germline V gene, CDR1 is SGHNT and CDR2 is YYREEE (reference sequence). The CDR3 spells CASSFKVGGTRNEQFF. The CDR3 nucleotides read TGTGCCAGCAGCTTTAAGGTAGGCGGGACGCGCAATGAGCAGTTCTTC.

This clone appeared once. At one end, the junction sequence differs from germline, possibly due to a read error. The same CDR3 can be traced to other DNA sequences in this sample. This rearrangement joins TRBV5-1 to TRBJ1-4; D remains ambiguous. Per the germline V gene, CDR1 is SGHRS and CDR2 is YFSETQ. The CDR3 sequence is 14 residues long. CDR3 loop: CASSLEPINEKLFF. For the CDR3, the DNA is TGTGCCAGCAGCTTGGAACCGATTAATGAAAAACTGTTTTTT.

This sequence joins TRBV14 and TRBJ1-2; D perhaps matches TRBD1 (5 bases). The CDR3 covers 17 residues. Germline V gene data show CDR1 as SGHDN and CDR2 as FVKESK. Between the trimmed V and J ends, which lost 0 bases and 3 bases, there was a span of 17 bases. The CDR3 here is CASSQDPMGRADYGYTF. In nucleotides, the CDR3 is TGTGCCAGCAGCCAAGACCCAATGGGCAGGGCCGACTATGGCTACACCTTC. The whole variable domain, filled in from reference TRBV14 and TRBJ1-2, reads EAGVTQFPSHSVIEKGQTVTLRCDPISGHDNLYWYRRVMGKEIKFLLHFVKESKQDESGMPNNRFLAERTGGTYSTLKVQPAELEDSGVYFCASSQDPMGRADYGYTFGSGTRLTVV.